The 2 T cell receptor beta chains reported below all come from one sample, sequenced in a study of control samples from healthy donors and cancer patients. TCRdb keeps only in-frame clones here, not all; method: immunoSEQ multiplex PCR. The sample lists about 150,000 clones, more than 85% occurring once. Sequencing used blood. These receptors were collected from a man aged 50-60 years in good health.

The chain links TRBV7-3 to TRBJ2-1, with a weak D call TRBD2 (5 bases). Germline lookup yields CDR1 SGHTA and CDR2 FQGTGA. CDR3 length: 15 amino acids. V shed 3 bases and J shed 10 bases, with 19 bases lying between them. CDR3 sequence: CASSFQAARTGEQFF. The CDR3 DNA reads as TGTGCCAGCAGCTTTCAAGCGGCGAGAACCGGGGAGCAGTTCTTC.

The chain uses TRBV9 and TRBJ1-2; TRBD1 matches at 8 bases. Per germline, CDR1 SGDLS and CDR2 YYNGEE. The junction had 1 base not matched to a gene; V was cut back by 1 base and J by 5 bases. CDR3 length equals 13 residues. CDR3 sequence reads: CASSVRQGYGYTF. The CDR3 coding sequence is TGTGCCAGCAGCGTACGACAGGGGTATGGCTACACCTTC.